The clone carrying this T cell receptor (beta chain) was found many times. The antigen is undetermined. These data originate in a study of T cells in Graves' hyperthyroidism and ophthalmopathy. About the research overall: Sampling of peripheral blood happened at initial diagnosis, prior to any treatment.

Study conclusions and caveats: Researchers found most expanded thyroid clonotypes above 0.001 in blood as well.

Using RNA transcripts as the source, TCR beta CDR3 regions were amplified. A set of HTBI primers served as the primers for a first-round RT-PCR of the TCR CDR3. TCRdb re-called the multiplex PCR reads through MiXCR, storing one row per CDR3 protein. Among 300,000 to 450,000 distinct CDR3 sequences, under 15% were seen once, and the ten largest hold 9.2%. Together with thyroid ultrasound, orbital computed tomography, serum thyroxine and TRAb, clinical symptoms were used for diagnoses. This CDR3 spans 16 amino acids. Germline values: CDR1 LGHDT, CDR2 YNNKEL (reference sequence). The V end was cut by 5 bases, the J end by 4 bases, with 19 bases between.

The chain carries TRBV3-1 and TRBJ2-3; D is perhaps TRBD1 or TRBD2 (5 bases each). The receptor comes from a woman younger than 35 with Graves' hyperthyroidism. Sequencing was carried out using blood. Written as DNA, the CDR3 is TGTGCCAGCAGCAAAGGAGGTAGGGGATGGGCAGATACGCAGTATTTT. It specifies CASSKGGRGWADTQYF.